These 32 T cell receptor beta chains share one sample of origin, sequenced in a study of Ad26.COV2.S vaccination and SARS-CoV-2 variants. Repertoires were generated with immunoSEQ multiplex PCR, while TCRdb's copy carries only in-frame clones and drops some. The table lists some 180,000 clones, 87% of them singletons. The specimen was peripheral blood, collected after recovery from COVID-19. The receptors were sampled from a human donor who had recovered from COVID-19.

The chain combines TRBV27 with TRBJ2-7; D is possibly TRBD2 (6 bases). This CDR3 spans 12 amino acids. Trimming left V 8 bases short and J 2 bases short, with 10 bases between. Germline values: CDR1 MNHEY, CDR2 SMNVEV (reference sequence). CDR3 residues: CASRGTPYEQYF. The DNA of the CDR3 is TGTGCCAGCCGGGGGACCCCCTACGAGCAGTACTTC.

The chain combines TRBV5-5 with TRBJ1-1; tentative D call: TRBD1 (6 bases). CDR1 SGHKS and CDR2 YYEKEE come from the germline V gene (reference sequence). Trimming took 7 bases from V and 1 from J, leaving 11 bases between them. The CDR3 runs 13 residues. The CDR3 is CASGVRGNTEAFF. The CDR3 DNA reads TGTGCCAGCGGAGTCAGGGGGAACACTGAAGCTTTCTTT.

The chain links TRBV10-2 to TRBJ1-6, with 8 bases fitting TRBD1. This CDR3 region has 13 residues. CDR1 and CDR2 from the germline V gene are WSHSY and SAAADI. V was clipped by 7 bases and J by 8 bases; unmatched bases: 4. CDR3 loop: CASTQGADSPLHF. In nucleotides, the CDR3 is TGCGCCAGCACTCAGGGGGCCGATTCACCCCTCCACTTT.

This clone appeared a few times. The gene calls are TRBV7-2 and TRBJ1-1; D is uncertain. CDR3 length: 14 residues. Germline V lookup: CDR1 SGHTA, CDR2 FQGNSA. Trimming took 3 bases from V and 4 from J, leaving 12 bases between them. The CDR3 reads CASSFWGRGTEAFF. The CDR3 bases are TGTGCCAGCAGCTTTTGGGGTCGAGGCACTGAAGCTTTCTTT.

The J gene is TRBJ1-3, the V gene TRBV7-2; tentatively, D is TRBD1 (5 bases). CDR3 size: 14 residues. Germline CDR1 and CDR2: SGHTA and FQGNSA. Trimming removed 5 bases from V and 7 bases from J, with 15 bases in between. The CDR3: CASSLGVERNTIYF. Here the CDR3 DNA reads TGTGCCAGCAGCCTGGGGGTGGAGAGGAACACCATATATTTT. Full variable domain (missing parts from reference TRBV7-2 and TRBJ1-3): GAGVSQSPSNKVTEKGKDVELRCDPISGHTALYWYRQSLGQGLEFLIYFQGNSAPDKSGLPSDRFSAERTGGSVSTLTIQRTQQEDSAVYLCASSLGVERNTIYFGEGSWLTVV.

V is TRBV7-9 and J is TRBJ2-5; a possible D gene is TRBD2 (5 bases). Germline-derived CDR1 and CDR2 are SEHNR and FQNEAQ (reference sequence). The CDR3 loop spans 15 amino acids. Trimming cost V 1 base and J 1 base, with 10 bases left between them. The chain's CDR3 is CASSLVGGPQETQYF. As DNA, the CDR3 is TGTGCCAGCAGCTTAGTAGGCGGGCCCCAAGAGACCCAGTACTTC. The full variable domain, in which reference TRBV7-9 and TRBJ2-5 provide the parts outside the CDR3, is DTGVSQNPRHKITKRGQNVTFRCDPISEHNRLYWYRQTLGQGPEFLTYFQNEAQLEKSRLLSDRFSAERPKGSFSTLEIQRTEQGDSAMYLCASSLVGGPQETQYFGPGTRLLVL.

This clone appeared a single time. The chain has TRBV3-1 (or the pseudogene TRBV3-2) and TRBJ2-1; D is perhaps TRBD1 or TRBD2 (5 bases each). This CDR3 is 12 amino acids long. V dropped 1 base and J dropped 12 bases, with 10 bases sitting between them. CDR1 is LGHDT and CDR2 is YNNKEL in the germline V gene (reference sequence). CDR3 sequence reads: CASSQGEGRQFF. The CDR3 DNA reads TGTGCCAGCAGCCAAGGAGAGGGGAGGCAGTTCTTC.

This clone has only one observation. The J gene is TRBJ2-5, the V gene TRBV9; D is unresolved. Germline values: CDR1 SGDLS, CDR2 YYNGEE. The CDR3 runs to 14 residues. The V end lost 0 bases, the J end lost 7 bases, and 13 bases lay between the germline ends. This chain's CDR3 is CASSVVSAEGTQYF. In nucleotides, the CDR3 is TGTGCCAGCAGCGTAGTCAGCGCCGAAGGGACCCAGTACTTC. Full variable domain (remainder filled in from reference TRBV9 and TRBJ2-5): DSGVTQTPKHLITATGQRVTLRCSPRSGDLSVYWYQQSLDQGLQFLIQYYNGEERAKGNILERFSAQQFPDLHSELNLSSLELGDSALYFCASSVVSAEGTQYFGPGTRLLVL.

The CDR3 coding sequence is TGTGCCAGTAGTATAGATCTTCCCCGCGGGAGCTCCTACAATGAGCAGTTCTTC. Amino acid sequence: CASSIDLPRGSSYNEQFF. The chain links TRBV19 to TRBJ2-1, with 7 bases lining up with TRBD2. V trimming: 0 bases; J trimming: 0 bases; junction bases outside the gene matches: 8. This CDR3 has 18 amino acids. Per germline, CDR1 LNHDA and CDR2 SQIVND (reference sequence).

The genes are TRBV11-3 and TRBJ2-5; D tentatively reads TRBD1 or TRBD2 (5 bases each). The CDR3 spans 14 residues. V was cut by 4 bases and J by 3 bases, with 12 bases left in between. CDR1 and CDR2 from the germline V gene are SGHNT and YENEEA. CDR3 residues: CASSSHRGEETQYF. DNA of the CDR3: TGTGCCAGCAGCTCCCACCGAGGGGAAGAGACCCAGTACTTC.

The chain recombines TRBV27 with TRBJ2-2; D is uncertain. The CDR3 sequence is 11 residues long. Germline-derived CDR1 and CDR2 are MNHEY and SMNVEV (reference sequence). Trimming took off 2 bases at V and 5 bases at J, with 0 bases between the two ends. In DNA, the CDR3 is TGTGCCAGCAGTTTAACCGGGGAGCTGTTTTTT. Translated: CASSLTGELFF.

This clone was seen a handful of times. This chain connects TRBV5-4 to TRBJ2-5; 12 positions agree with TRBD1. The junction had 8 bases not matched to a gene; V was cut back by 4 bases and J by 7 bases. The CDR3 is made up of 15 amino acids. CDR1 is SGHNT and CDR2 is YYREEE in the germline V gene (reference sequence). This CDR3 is CASSVGQGAGGTQYF. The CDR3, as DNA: TGTGCCAGCAGCGTGGGACAGGGGGCGGGTGGGACCCAGTACTTC.

CDR3 loop: CASSNPEGGAGLYGELFF. In DNA, the CDR3 is TGTGCCAGCAGCAACCCGGAGGGGGGAGCGGGATTATACGGGGAGCTGTTTTTT. The genes are TRBV5-4 and TRBJ2-2; a possible D gene is TRBD2 (7 bases). Germline lookup yields CDR1 SGHNT and CDR2 YYREEE (reference sequence). The CDR3 has 18 amino acids. The ends were cut back, 4 bases at V and 7 bases at J, with 26 bases in the middle.

The CDR3 bases are TGTGCCAGCAGCCCGGGAAGGTTTGGGGGAGCCTCTGGGGCCAACGTCCTGACTTTC. Translation: CASSPGRFGGASGANVLTF. The rearrangement uses TRBV4-2 and TRBJ2-6; D assignment may be TRBD1 or TRBD2 (5 bases each). The CDR3 is 19 residues long. V lost 4 bases and J lost 0, with 19 bases in between. From germline, CDR1 is LGHNA and CDR2 YNFKEQ.

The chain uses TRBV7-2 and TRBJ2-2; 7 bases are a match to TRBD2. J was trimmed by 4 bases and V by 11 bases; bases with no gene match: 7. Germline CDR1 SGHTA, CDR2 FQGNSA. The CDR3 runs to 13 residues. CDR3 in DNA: TGTGCCGGAAGCGGGACGGGCACCGGGGAGCTGTTTTTT. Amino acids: CAGSGTGTGELFF.

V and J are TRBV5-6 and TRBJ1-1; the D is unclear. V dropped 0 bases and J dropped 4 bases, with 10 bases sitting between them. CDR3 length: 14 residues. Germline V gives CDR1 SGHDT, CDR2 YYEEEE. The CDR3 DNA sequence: TGTGCCAGCAGCTTGGGACAATCAGGCACTGAAGCTTTCTTT. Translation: CASSLGQSGTEAFF. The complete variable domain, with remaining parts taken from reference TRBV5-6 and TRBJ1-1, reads DAGVTQSPTHLIKTRGQQVTLRCSPKSGHDTVSWYQQALGQGPQFIFQYYEEEERQRGNFPDRFSGHQFPNYSSELNVNALLLGDSALYLCASSLGQSGTEAFFGQGTRLTVV.

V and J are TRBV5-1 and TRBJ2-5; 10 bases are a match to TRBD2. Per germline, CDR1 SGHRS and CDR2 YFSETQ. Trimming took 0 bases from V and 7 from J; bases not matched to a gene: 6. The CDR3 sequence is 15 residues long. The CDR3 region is CASSLGSGGALTQYF. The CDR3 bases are TGCGCCAGCAGCTTGGGAAGCGGGGGGGCCTTGACCCAGTACTTC.

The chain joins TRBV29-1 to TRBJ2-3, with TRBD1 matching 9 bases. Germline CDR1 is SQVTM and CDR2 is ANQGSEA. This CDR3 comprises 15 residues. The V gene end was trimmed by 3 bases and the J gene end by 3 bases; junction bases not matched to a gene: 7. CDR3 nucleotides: TGCAGCGTTGATGGGAACAGGGGGCTAACAGATACGCAGTATTTT. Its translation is CSVDGNRGLTDTQYF.

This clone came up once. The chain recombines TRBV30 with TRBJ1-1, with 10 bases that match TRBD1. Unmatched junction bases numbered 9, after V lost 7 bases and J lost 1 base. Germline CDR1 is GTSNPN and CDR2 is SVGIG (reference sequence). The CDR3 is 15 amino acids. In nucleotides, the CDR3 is TGTGCCTCCTCGGACAGGGGGTGGGGGAACACTGAAGCTTTCTTT. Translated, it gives CASSDRGWGNTEAFF.

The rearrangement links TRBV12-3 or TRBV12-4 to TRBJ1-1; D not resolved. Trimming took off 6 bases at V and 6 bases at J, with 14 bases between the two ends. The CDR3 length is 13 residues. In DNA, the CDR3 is TGTGCCAGCAGCCTAAGATTATTGGCTGAAGCTTTCTTT. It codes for CASSLRLLAEAFF.

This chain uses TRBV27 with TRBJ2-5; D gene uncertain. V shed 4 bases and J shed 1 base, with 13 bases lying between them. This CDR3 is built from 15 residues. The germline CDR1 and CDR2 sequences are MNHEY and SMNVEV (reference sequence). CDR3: CASSYLGTPQETQYF. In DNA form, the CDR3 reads TGTGCCAGCAGTTACTTGGGCACACCCCAAGAGACCCAGTACTTC.

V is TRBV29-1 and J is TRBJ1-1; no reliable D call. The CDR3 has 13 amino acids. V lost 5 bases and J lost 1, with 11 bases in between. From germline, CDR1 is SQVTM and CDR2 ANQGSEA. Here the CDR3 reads CSVRRQSNTEAFF. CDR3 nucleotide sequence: TGCAGCGTTCGGCGTCAGTCGAACACTGAAGCTTTCTTT.

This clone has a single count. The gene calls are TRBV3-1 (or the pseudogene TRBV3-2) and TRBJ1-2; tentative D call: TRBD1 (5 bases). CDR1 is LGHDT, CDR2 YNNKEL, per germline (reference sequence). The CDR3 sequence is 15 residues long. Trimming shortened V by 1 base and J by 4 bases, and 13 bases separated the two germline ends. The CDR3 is CASSQVGDGGYGYTF. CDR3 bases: TGTGCCAGCAGCCAAGTCGGAGATGGGGGCTATGGCTACACCTTC.

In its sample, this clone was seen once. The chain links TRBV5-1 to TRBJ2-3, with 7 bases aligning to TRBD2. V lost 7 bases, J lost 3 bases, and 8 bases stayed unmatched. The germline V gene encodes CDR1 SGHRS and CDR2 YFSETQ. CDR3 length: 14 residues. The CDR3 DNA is TGCGCCAGCTCGTTACTAGCGTTTACAGATACGCAGTATTTT. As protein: CASSLLAFTDTQYF.

The CDR3 protein is CASTLIQGKNIQYF. CDR3 in DNA: TGTGCCAGCACTCTAATTCAGGGGAAAAACATTCAGTACTTC. The chain carries TRBV5-6 and TRBJ2-4, with D maybe TRBD1 (6 bases). CDR3 size: 14 residues. The germline V and J ends were trimmed by 6 bases and 4 bases, with 14 bases remaining between them. The V gene's germline CDR1 is SGHDT and CDR2 YYEEEE.

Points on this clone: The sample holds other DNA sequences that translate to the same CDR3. The CDR3 region is CASSISGSSYEQYF. CDR3 DNA sequence: TGTGCCAGTAGTATAAGCGGTAGCTCCTACGAGCAGTACTTC. V and J are TRBV19 and TRBJ2-7; a possible D gene is TRBD2 (5 bases). The CDR3 spans 14 residues. The V end lost 2 bases, the J end lost 0 bases, and 8 bases lay between the germline ends. Germline V lookup: CDR1 LNHDA, CDR2 SQIVND (reference sequence). Supplemented by reference TRBV19 and TRBJ2-7, the full variable domain reads DGGITQSPKYLFRKEGQNVTLSCEQNLNHDAMYWYRQDPGQGLRLIYYSQIVNDFQKGDIAEGYSVSREKKESFPLTVTSAQKNPTAFYLCASSISGSSYEQYFGPGTRLTVT.

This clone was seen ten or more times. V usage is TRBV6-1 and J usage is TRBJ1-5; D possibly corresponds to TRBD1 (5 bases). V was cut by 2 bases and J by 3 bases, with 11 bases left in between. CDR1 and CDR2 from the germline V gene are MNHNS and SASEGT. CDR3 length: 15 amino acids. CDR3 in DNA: TGTGCCAGCAGTGAATGGGGGGTCAACAATCAGCCCCAGCATTTT. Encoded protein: CASSEWGVNNQPQHF.

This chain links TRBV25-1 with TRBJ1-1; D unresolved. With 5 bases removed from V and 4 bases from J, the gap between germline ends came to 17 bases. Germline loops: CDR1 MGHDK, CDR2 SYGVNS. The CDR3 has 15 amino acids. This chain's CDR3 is CASSPTPTWSTEAFF. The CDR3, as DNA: TGTGCCAGCAGTCCCACCCCCACGTGGAGCACTGAAGCTTTCTTT.

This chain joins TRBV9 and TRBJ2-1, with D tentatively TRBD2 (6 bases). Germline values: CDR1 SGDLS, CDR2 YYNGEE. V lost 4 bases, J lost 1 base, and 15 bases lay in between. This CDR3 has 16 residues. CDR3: CASSLITSPSYNEQFF. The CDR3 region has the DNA TGTGCCAGCAGCCTCATTACTAGCCCGTCCTACAATGAGCAGTTCTTC. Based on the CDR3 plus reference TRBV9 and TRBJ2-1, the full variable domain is DSGVTQTPKHLITATGQRVTLRCSPRSGDLSVYWYQQSLDQGLQFLIQYYNGEERAKGNILERFSAQQFPDLHSELNLSSLELGDSALYFCASSLITSPSYNEQFFGPGTRLTVL.

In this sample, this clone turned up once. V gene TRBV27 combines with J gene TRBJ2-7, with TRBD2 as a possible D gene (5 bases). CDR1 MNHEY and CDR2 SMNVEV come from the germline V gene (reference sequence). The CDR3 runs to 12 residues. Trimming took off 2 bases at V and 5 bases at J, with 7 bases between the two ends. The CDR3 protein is CASSLEGNEQYF. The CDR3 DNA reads TGTGCCAGCAGTTTAGAGGGTAACGAGCAGTACTTC.

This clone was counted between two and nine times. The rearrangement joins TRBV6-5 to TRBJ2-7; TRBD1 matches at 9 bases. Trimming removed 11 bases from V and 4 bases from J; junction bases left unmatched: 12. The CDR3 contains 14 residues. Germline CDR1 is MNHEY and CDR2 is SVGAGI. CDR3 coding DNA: TGTGCCTTGAGAAAAGGGACAGGGACTTACGAGCAGTACTTC. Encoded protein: CALRKGTGTYEQYF.

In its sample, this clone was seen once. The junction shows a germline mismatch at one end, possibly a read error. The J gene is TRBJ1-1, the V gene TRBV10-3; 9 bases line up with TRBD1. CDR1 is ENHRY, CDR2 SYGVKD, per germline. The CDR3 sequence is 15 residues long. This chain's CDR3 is CAIKGTGYINTEAFF. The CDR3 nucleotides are TGTGCGATCAAGGGGACAGGGTATATTAACACTGAAGCTTTCTTT.